A single sample is the source of the 30 T cell receptor beta chains below, sequenced in a study of T cell responses to AZD1222 COVID-19 vaccine. Method: immunoSEQ multiplex PCR; TCRdb's copy keeps in-frame clones and lacks some. This table has around 140,000 clones, roughly 90% appearing once. The sequencing used peripheral blood, collected on day 0 of AZD1222 vaccination. The receptors stem from an adult in good health.

This chain joins TRBV6-2 or TRBV6-3 and TRBJ2-7, with D tentatively TRBD2 (6 bases). The germline V gene has CDR1 MNHEY and CDR2 SVGEGT. V shed 6 bases and J shed 3 bases, with 15 bases lying between them. This CDR3 spans 14 amino acids. The CDR3 region has the DNA TGTGCCAGCAGCACGCTACCGACTAGCTACGAGCAGTACTTC. Translating gives CASSTLPTSYEQYF.

The chain recombines TRBV4-2 with TRBJ2-2; tentatively, D is TRBD2 (6 bases). From germline, CDR1 is LGHNA and CDR2 YNFKEQ. Trimming stripped 4 bases from V and 3 bases from J, with 9 bases between. CDR3 length: 14 residues. The CDR3 is CASSLEGDTGELFF. The DNA of the CDR3 is TGTGCCAGCAGCCTGGAGGGTGACACCGGGGAGCTGTTTTTT.

The rearrangement links TRBV19 to TRBJ1-1; 9 positions match TRBD1. This CDR3 comprises 17 residues. Per germline, CDR1 LNHDA and CDR2 SQIVND (reference sequence). The ends lost 5 bases at V and 0 bases at J; junction bases unmatched: 10. The CDR3 reads CASSDPGQGRMNTEAFF. CDR3 in DNA: TGTGCCAGTAGTGACCCGGGACAGGGCCGCATGAACACTGAAGCTTTCTTT. The full variable domain, in which reference TRBV19 and TRBJ1-1 provide the parts outside the CDR3, is DGGITQSPKYLFRKEGQNVTLSCEQNLNHDAMYWYRQDPGQGLRLIYYSQIVNDFQKGDIAEGYSVSREKKESFPLTVTSAQKNPTAFYLCASSDPGQGRMNTEAFFGQGTRLTVV.

The CDR3 coding sequence is TGCAGCGCACAGGGTTTCGGCTACGAGCAGTACTTC. It is translated as CSAQGFGYEQYF. The gene calls are TRBV29-1 and TRBJ2-7; TRBD1 might be the D (6 bases). Trimming left V 7 bases short and J 3 bases short, with 13 bases between. This CDR3 region has 12 residues. Germline CDR1 SQVTM, CDR2 ANQGSEA.

The chain carries TRBV4-1 and TRBJ1-1; the D gene is possibly TRBD1 (6 bases). V dropped 0 bases and J dropped 5 bases, with 16 bases sitting between them. Germline CDR1 MGHRA, CDR2 YSYEKL. The CDR3 covers 16 residues. CDR3 nucleotide sequence: TGCGCCAGCAGCCAAGATCGTACCAGGGGATTAACTGAAGCTTTCTTT. Amino acid sequence: CASSQDRTRGLTEAFF.

This sequence joins TRBV19 and TRBJ1-6; 10 bases fit TRBD1. This CDR3 region has 12 residues. Trimming took 9 bases from V and 8 from J; bases not matched to a gene: 1. The V gene's germline CDR1 is LNHDA and CDR2 SQIVND (reference sequence). The CDR3 DNA follows: TGTGCCAGCGGGACAGGGGATTCACCCCTCCACTTT. Translating gives CASGTGDSPLHF.

This clone was detected once. This rearrangement joins TRBV3-1 (or the pseudogene TRBV3-2) to TRBJ2-1; the match to TRBD1 covers 11 bases. CDR1 is LGHDT, CDR2 YNNKEL, per germline (reference sequence). V lost 4 bases to trimming and J lost 7 bases; unmatched junction nucleotides: 6. The CDR3 covers 15 residues. For the CDR3, the DNA is TGTGCCAGCAGCCGAGGACAGGGGGCGAGGAATGAGCAGTTCTTC. It encodes CASSRGQGARNEQFF.

This clone has a single count. The V and J genes are TRBV6-5 and TRBJ1-6, with TRBD1 matching over 8 bases. The germline CDR1 and CDR2 sequences are MNHEY and SVGAGI. The CDR3 runs to 15 residues. V lost 8 bases, J lost 8 bases, and 11 bases stayed unmatched. The CDR3 region has the DNA TGTGCCAGCTATATAAAGACAGGGGCAGATTCACCCCTCCACTTT. Translating it yields CASYIKTGADSPLHF.

The V gene is TRBV7-3, the J gene TRBJ1-1; 11 bases are shared with TRBD1. There are 13 residues in the CDR3. Germline CDR1 reads SGHTA; CDR2 reads FQGTGA. V shed 5 bases, J shed 7 bases, and the junction held 3 bases outside the gene matches. CDR3 loop: CASSQGTGGEAFF. The CDR3 DNA reads as TGTGCCAGCAGCCAGGGGACAGGGGGTGAAGCTTTCTTT. The full variable domain, its missing parts supplied by reference TRBV7-3 and TRBJ1-1, is GAGVSQTPSNKVTEKGKYVELRCDPISGHTALYWYRQSLGQGPEFLIYFQGTGAADDSGLPNDRFFAVRPEGSVSTLKIQRTERGDSAVYLCASSQGTGGEAFFGQGTRLTVV.

This chain's CDR3 is CAWRQGGSYEQYF. CDR3 DNA sequence: TGTGCCTGGAGACAGGGGGGGTCCTACGAGCAGTACTTC. The chain recombines TRBV30 with TRBJ2-7, with D possibly matching TRBD1 (8 bases). V was trimmed by 3 bases and J by 1 base, leaving 10 bases between them. This CDR3 comprises 13 residues. Germline-derived CDR1 and CDR2 are GTSNPN and SVGIG (reference sequence).

The chain links TRBV7-2 to TRBJ1-6; no definite D call. Per germline, CDR1 SGHTA and CDR2 FQGNSA. Deletions cut 1 base from V and 3 bases from J, with 13 bases between. CDR3 length: 17 residues. The CDR3 loop reads CASSLEERGIYNSPLHF. CDR3 in DNA: TGTGCCAGCAGCTTAGAGGAGCGGGGAATCTATAATTCACCCCTCCACTTT.

The chain recombines TRBV19 with TRBJ1-2; possibly TRBD1 for D (6 bases). V lost 3 bases to trimming and J lost 3 bases, with 11 bases between them. This CDR3 has 14 residues. Germline V gives CDR1 LNHDA, CDR2 SQIVND (reference sequence). CDR3 protein: CASSIKSGDYGYTF. CDR3 nucleotides: TGTGCCAGTAGTATCAAGTCAGGGGACTATGGCTACACCTTC.

The chain joins TRBV19 to TRBJ1-1; tentatively, D is TRBD1 (6 bases). Germline values: CDR1 LNHDA, CDR2 SQIVND (reference sequence). This CDR3 comprises 15 residues. V shed 0 bases and J shed 5 bases, with 13 bases lying between them. The CDR3 sequence: CASSIDSGAGTEAFF. The DNA of the CDR3 is TGTGCCAGTAGTATAGATTCAGGGGCAGGGACTGAAGCTTTCTTT. Drawing the rest from reference TRBV19 and TRBJ1-1, the complete variable domain is DGGITQSPKYLFRKEGQNVTLSCEQNLNHDAMYWYRQDPGQGLRLIYYSQIVNDFQKGDIAEGYSVSREKKESFPLTVTSAQKNPTAFYLCASSIDSGAGTEAFFGQGTRLTVV.

This clone came up a few times. The chain couples TRBV7-9 to TRBJ1-2; weak D call: TRBD1 (6 bases). This CDR3 is built from 14 residues. The germline V and J ends were trimmed by 0 bases and 7 bases, with 12 bases remaining between them. The V gene's germline CDR1 is SEHNR and CDR2 FQNEAQ (reference sequence). The CDR3, as DNA: TGTGCCAGCAGCTTAGCGAACAGGGAATTTGGCTACACCTTC. It translates to CASSLANREFGYTF.

CDR3 protein: CASSGRTNYGYTF. Here the CDR3 DNA reads TGTGCCAGCAGCGGCAGGACCAACTATGGCTACACCTTC. The chain is built from TRBV7-9 and TRBJ1-2, with unresolved D. The CDR3 totals 13 residues. CDR1 SEHNR and CDR2 FQNEAQ come from the germline V gene (reference sequence). V was shortened by 5 bases and J by 2 bases, with 9 bases between the two germline ends.

The chain carries TRBV10-3 and TRBJ1-2; D gene uncertain. V shed 4 bases and J shed 3 bases, with 18 bases lying between them. This CDR3 region has 16 residues. Germline V gene sequence: CDR1 ENHRY, CDR2 SYGVKD. The CDR3 loop is CAISVGWATEDYGYTF. The CDR3 DNA reads as TGTGCCATCAGTGTAGGTTGGGCGACGGAGGACTATGGCTACACCTTC.

This chain links TRBV6-5 with TRBJ2-7, with D tentatively TRBD2 (5 bases). Between the trimmed V and J ends, which lost 5 bases and 4 bases, there was a span of 12 bases. The CDR3 is made up of 13 amino acids. Per germline, CDR1 MNHEY and CDR2 SVGAGI. CDR3 protein: CASSLVRVYEQYF. In nucleotides, the CDR3 is TGTGCCAGCAGTCTAGTGAGGGTTTACGAGCAGTACTTC.

The V and J genes are TRBV7-9 and TRBJ1-2; maybe TRBD1 (5 bases). The CDR3 has 14 residues. CDR1 and CDR2 (germline): SEHNR, FQNEAQ (reference sequence). The ends were cut back, 1 base at V and 8 bases at J, with 14 bases in the middle. Written as DNA, the CDR3 is TGTGCCAGCAGCTTAGGATCCGCAGGGCTCGGCTACACCTTC. Translation gives CASSLGSAGLGYTF. The variable domain in full, completed from reference TRBV7-9 and TRBJ1-2, reads DTGVSQNPRHKITKRGQNVTFRCDPISEHNRLYWYRQTLGQGPEFLTYFQNEAQLEKSRLLSDRFSAERPKGSFSTLEIQRTEQGDSAMYLCASSLGSAGLGYTFGSGTRLTVV.

This rearrangement joins TRBV11-3 to TRBJ2-3; TRBD2 aligns across 8 bases. The germline CDR1 and CDR2 sequences are SGHNT and YENEEA. CDR3 size: 14 residues. V shed 8 bases, J shed 0 bases, and the junction held 4 bases outside the gene matches. The CDR3: CASAPGGSTDTQYF. CDR3 in DNA: TGTGCCAGCGCACCGGGAGGGAGCACAGATACGCAGTATTTT.

The rearrangement uses TRBV7-3 and TRBJ2-5; D is perhaps TRBD1 (6 bases). This CDR3 region has 15 residues. The V and J ends lost 3 bases and 2 bases respectively, with 13 bases between them. Germline loops: CDR1 SGHTA, CDR2 FQGTGA. The CDR3 reads CASSLMGHGQETQYF. CDR3 coding DNA: TGTGCCAGCAGCTTGATGGGACACGGGCAAGAGACCCAGTACTTC.

The DNA of the CDR3 is TGTGCCAGCAGTTACCCCCAGGAGGGGGATCAGCCCCAGCATTTT. Protein: CASSYPQEGDQPQHF. This chain connects TRBV28 to TRBJ1-5, with D possibly matching TRBD1 (6 bases). The CDR3 covers 15 residues. V shed 4 bases and J shed 5 bases, with 15 bases lying between them. Germline V gene lookup returns CDR1 MDHEN and CDR2 SYDVKM.

A single count supports this clone. This chain links TRBV3-1 (or the pseudogene TRBV3-2) with TRBJ2-1, with no clear D. V dropped 3 bases and J dropped 0 bases, with 12 bases sitting between them. This CDR3 is built from 16 residues. Germline V CDR1 and CDR2: LGHDT, YNNKEL (reference sequence). This CDR3 reads CASSQDGWFSYNEQFF. The CDR3 region has the DNA TGTGCCAGCAGCCAGGACGGGTGGTTCTCCTACAATGAGCAGTTCTTC.

This rearrangement joins TRBV18 to TRBJ2-5; 9 nucleotides match TRBD1. J was trimmed by 5 bases and V by 7 bases; bases with no gene match: 8. The germline V gene has CDR1 KGHSH and CDR2 LQKENI. The CDR3 runs 14 residues. The CDR3 DNA is TGTGCCAGCTACCCGACAGGGGGGAAGGAGACCCAGTACTTC. It codes for CASYPTGGKETQYF.

The V and J genes are TRBV3-1 (or the pseudogene TRBV3-2) and TRBJ2-3; D gene uncertain. The CDR3 sequence is 13 residues long. The germline V gene encodes CDR1 LGHDT and CDR2 YNNKEL (reference sequence). The V end lost 2 bases, the J end lost 15 bases, and 18 bases lay between the germline ends. CDR3 coding DNA: TGTGCCAGCAGCCAACGTTCCGCGGAGAAGGGATATTTT. It codes for CASSQRSAEKGYF.

The chain couples TRBV28 to TRBJ1-4; TRBD1 might be the D (5 bases). CDR3 length: 16 residues. The germline gives CDR1 MDHEN, CDR2 SYDVKM. Trimming removed 4 bases at V and 3 bases at J, with 15 bases between. The CDR3 bases are TGTGCCAGCAGTTCCGGTGGGACTCCCTCTAATGAAAAACTGTTTTTT. It is translated as CASSSGGTPSNEKLFF.

The gene calls are TRBV7-3 and TRBJ2-1, with 11 nucleotides matching TRBD2. Germline trimming cut 5 bases from V and 4 bases from J; bases unmatched to any gene: 16. This CDR3 comprises 19 residues. Germline CDR1 is SGHTA and CDR2 is FQGTGA. Here the CDR3 DNA reads TGTGCCAGCAGCACCATAGCGGGAGGGCCTGGAGCGAGGTACAATGAGCAGTTCTTC. Amino acids: CASSTIAGGPGARYNEQFF.

This clone was picked up one time. V and J are TRBV27 and TRBJ2-5, with TRBD2 matching 9 bases. V lost 2 bases, J lost 4 bases, and 11 bases stayed unmatched. The CDR3 loop spans 17 amino acids. Per germline, CDR1 MNHEY and CDR2 SMNVEV (reference sequence). CDR3 DNA: TGTGCCAGCAGTTTAAAACAGGGGACTAGCTCCTTAGAGACCCAGTACTTC. As protein: CASSLKQGTSSLETQYF.

The V call is TRBV18, the J call TRBJ2-3, with 10 bases that match TRBD2. Germline assignment: CDR1 KGHSH and CDR2 LQKENI. The junction had 14 bases not matched to a gene; V was cut back by 5 bases and J by 6 bases. CDR3 length equals 17 residues. The CDR3 coding sequence is TGTGCCAGCTCATATATTCTACCTAGCGGGGGAAAGGATACGCAGTATTTT. Amino acid sequence: CASSYILPSGGKDTQYF. Complete variable domain (other parts from reference TRBV18 and TRBJ2-3): NAGVMQNPRHLVRRRGQEARLRCSPMKGHSHVYWYRQLPEEGLKFMVYLQKENIIDESGMPKERFSAEFPKEGPSILRIQQVVRGDSAAYFCASSYILPSGGKDTQYFGPGTRLTVL.

The chain is built from TRBV6-4 and TRBJ2-2; D remains unclear. V was trimmed by 0 bases and J by 3 bases, leaving 8 bases between them. The CDR3 has 15 amino acids. Germline loops: CDR1 MRHNA, CDR2 SNTAGT. The CDR3 nucleotides are TGTGCCAGCAGTGACTCGGGCACCCACACCGGGGAGCTGTTTTTT. Protein product: CASSDSGTHTGELFF.

This clone was observed a few times. The chain is built from TRBV6-5 and TRBJ2-1; D may be TRBD1 or TRBD2 (5 bases each). The length of the CDR3 is 11 residues. The V end was cut by 11 bases, the J end by 9 bases, with 14 bases between. CDR1 is MNHEY, CDR2 SVGAGI, per germline. For the CDR3, the DNA is TGTGCCGCCGAAGCCGGGACTGAGCAGTTCTTC. It translates to CAAEAGTEQFF.